The clone carrying this T cell receptor beta chain was seen a single time. As yet, its antigen is unknown. J gave up 12 bases and V 6 bases, and 6 bases lay outside the gene matches. CDR3 length: 12 amino acids. The germline CDR1 and CDR2 sequences are MNHEY and SMNVEV (reference sequence). The data belong to a study of shared clonotypes between healthy human individuals. Looking at the study overall: Serving as donors were two women and a few men, whose ages spanned 18 to 49. Notes on the study in general: Larger estimated richness was generally recorded for naive subsets relative to memory subsets.

Researchers partitioned CD4+ cells into CD45RA+ naive and CD45RA-negative memory subsets. Replicate PCRs from sorted subsets contained approximately 200 ng DNA, which is around 30,000 T cell genomes. Using immunoSEQ multiplex PCR, the repertoire was profiled, and TCRdb retains in-frame clones only, with some absent. This repertoire shows approximately 640,000 clones, around 72% found once; its top ten account for around 1.8%. The chain joins TRBV27 to TRBJ2-7; 12 bases are a match to TRBD2. The TCR was taken from a woman in her twenties or thirties in good health. The specimen sequenced was memory CD4+ T cells sorted from blood. Subset of the sample: CD45RA-negative fraction. The CDR3 DNA reads as TGTGCCAGCAGGGGGACTAGCGGGTCCAGGTACTTC. Protein sequence: CASRGTSGSRYF.